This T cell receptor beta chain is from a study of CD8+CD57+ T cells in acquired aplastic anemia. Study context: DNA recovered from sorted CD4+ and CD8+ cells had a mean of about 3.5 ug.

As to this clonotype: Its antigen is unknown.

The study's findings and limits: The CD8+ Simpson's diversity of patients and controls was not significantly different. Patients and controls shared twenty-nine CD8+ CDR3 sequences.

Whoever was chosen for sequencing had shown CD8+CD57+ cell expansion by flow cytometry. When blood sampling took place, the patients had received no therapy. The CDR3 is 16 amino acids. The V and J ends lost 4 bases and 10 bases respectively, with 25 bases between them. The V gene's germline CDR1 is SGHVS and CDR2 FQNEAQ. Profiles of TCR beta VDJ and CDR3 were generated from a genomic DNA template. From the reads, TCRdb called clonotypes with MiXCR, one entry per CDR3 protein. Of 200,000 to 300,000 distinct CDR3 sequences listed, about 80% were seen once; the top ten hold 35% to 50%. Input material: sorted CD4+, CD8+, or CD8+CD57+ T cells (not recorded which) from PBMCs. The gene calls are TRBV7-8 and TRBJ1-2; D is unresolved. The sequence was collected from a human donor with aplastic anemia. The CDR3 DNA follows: TGTGCCAGCAGCTCTCATCCAAACGGCACAGCCCATGCCTACACCTTC. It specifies CASSSHPNGTAHAYTF.